This T cell receptor beta chain was sequenced during a study of vaccination and CD4 T cells after COVID-19 (dated by TCRdb to 2022 to 2024). About the full investigation: Every convalescent patient had a positive nasal swab PCR test for SARS-CoV-2, with mild disease in roughly nine patients and severe disease in one. Post-vaccine blood samples were obtained a median of approximately 74 days after the second vaccine dose, with a range of roughly 12 to 250 days. Each participant got two doses of either the Pfizer-BioNTech BNT162b2 vaccine (n=8) or the Moderna mRNA-1273 vaccine (n=2). As controls, cultures received a CEFX viral epitope pool (the positive control), an HIV-1 Nef peptide pool (the negative control), or no peptide at all. Culture stimuli were overlapping spike peptide pools from SARS-CoV-2 and from the common cold coronaviruses HCoV-NL63, HCoV-OC43 and HCoV-229E. In 10 COVID-19 convalescent patients and a handful of infection-naive healthy vaccine recipients, researchers compared the spike-specific CD4+ TCR repertoire from before mRNA vaccination with the repertoire from after. Post-COVID blood samples were collected from convalescent patients a median of roughly 100 days after diagnosis, with a range of about 30 to 161 days. Six males and four females were included in the convalescent cohort, with two Hispanic individuals, seven Caucasians, two Asians and one multiracial person represented. Here is what the overall study found, with its caveats: Only a relatively small number of convalescent patients were included in the study, and early timepoints following natural infection were not analyzed. An increase in the median number of SARS-CoV-2-reactive clonotypes from approximately 20 after infection to 35 to 40 after vaccination was observed, but the change was not found to be significant. Of the vaccine-specific clones found in convalescent patients, nearly all (304 of 307) were mono-reactive for SARS-CoV-2 spike instead of being cross-reactive with common cold coronaviruses. Among the post-vaccine SARS-CoV-2-reactive clones in convalescent patients, a median around 86% showed up only after vaccination, which suggests vaccine-specific priming.

V has 0 bases trimmed and J has 4 bases trimmed; junction bases matching no gene number 6. Based on the germline V gene (reference sequence), the CDR1 and CDR2 sequences are GTSNPN and SVGIG. CDR3 length: 17 amino acids, cysteine to phenylalanine. CDR3 DNA only is kept here, 51 bases in frame from base 1. In regard to this clonotype: Its specific antigen is unknown. Qualities for individual bases were not recorded, and no much larger clone is one base off.

The library was prepared using PCR. DNA from cultured CD4+ T cells was subjected to TCR sequencing with the Oncomine TCR Beta short-read assay at the Johns Hopkins FTIC core. The QIAamp micro DNA kit was used to extract genomic DNA from the cultured CD4+ T cells. Oncomine TCR Beta libraries from cultured CD4+ T cells were pooled using unique dual indexes and sequenced on an Illumina iSeq 100. From the authors' description of their analysis: Non-productive sequences were removed, and CDR3s not starting with C, not ending with F or W, or shorter than 7 amino acids were discarded. Antigen-specific clonotypes were identified with the MANAFEST web application by comparing peptide-stimulated wells with reference and other culture wells. For a clone to be called positive, the clone needed an FDR below 0.05, an odds ratio above 5, and a productive frequency above 0.1% in at least two of three replicate wells. Clonotypes that were significantly expanded in both SARS-CoV-2 spike wells and at least one common cold coronavirus spike condition were defined as cross-reactive. Similarity between CDR3 sequences was evaluated in R version 3.6.1 using Levenshtein distances (stringdist) and unrooted phylogenetic trees (ape). TCRdb reanalyzed the raw reads on its own, using fastp at Q25 for trimming and MiXCR for clone calling, and kept in-frame beta chains. One record per CDR3 amino acid sequence lists the most common genes and DNA. TCRdb's processing, not the study's, gives the V and J calls here. Within this sample are about 14,000 distinct CDR3 sequences, with 53% of them counted one time only. The ten largest clones add up to approximately 12% of the sample.

The treatment or condition label, as the study defines it: roughly 10-day PBMC culture with coronavirus spike peptide pools or control peptides (ViraFEST assay). The ViraFEST assay, used in the study, expanded antigen-specific T cells with peptide pools and then identified the expanded clonotypes through TCR sequencing. The convalescent patients' positive SARS-CoV-2 PCR tests were from March to December 2020, which was before the Alpha, Beta and Delta variants emerged in the United States. Approximately 1.8 million PBMCs per well were cultured in IMDM with approximately 5% human AB serum and roughly 9.3 IU/ml IL-2, plus 10 ug/ml peptide pools. Half of the culture medium was replaced with fresh IL-2-containing medium on days 3 and 7. Once the cells had been in culture for less than 11 days, the EasySep CD4+ T cell isolation kit was used to isolate CD4+ T cells by negative selection. Ficoll-Paque Plus gradient centrifugation was used to isolate PBMCs from whole blood, and the isolated PBMCs were then either used fresh or cryopreserved at -140C. Triplicate wells were generally used for each culture condition.

The specimen sequenced was CD4+ T cells from blood, cultured in vitro. The receptor's source is a human donor who had recovered from COVID-19. The sequence is built from TRBV30 and TRBJ2-5, and 15 bases in between align with TRBD2. The nucleotides are TGTGCCTGGAGTGTAGGAGGGACTAGCGGGAGGCCAGAGACCCAGTACTTC. This sequence encodes CAWSVGGTSGRPETQYF.